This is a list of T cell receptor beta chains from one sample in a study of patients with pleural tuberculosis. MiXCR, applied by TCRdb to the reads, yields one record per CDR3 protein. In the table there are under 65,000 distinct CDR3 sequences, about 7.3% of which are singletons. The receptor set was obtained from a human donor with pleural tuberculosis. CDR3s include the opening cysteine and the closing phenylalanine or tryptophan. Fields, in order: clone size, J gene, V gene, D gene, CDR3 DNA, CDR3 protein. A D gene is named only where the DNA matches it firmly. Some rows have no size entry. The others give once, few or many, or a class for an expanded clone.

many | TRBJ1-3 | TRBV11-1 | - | TGTGCCAGCAGCTTAGTCGCAGGAAAGGGGGGTGGAAACACCATATATTTT | CASSLVAGKGGGNTIYF
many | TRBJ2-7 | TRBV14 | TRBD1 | TGTGCCAGCAGCCAGAGAACAGGGGCCGAGCAGTACTTC | CASSQRTGAEQYF
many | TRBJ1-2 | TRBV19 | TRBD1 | TGTGCCAGTAACCGACAGGGGACTAACTCCTATGGCTACACCTTC | CASNRQGTNSYGYTF
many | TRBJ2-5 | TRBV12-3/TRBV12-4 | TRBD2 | TGTGCCAGCAGTCTGCAGCGGGAGGACGAGACCCAGTACTTC | CASSLQREDETQYF
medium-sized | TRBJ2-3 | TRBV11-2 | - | TGTGCCAGCAGCCCCTGGCAGGGGTTGGATACGCAGTATTTT | CASSPWQGLDTQYF
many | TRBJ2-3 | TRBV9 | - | TGTGCCAGCAGCGCGGGGGCTACAGATACGCAGTATTTT | CASSAGATDTQYF
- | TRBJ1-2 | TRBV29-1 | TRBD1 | TGCAGCGCGACAGGGAAGAACTATGGCTACACCTTC | CSATGKNYGYTF
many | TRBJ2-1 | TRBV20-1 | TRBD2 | TGCAGTGCTAGAGATTGGGAGGGCAGGCCACGTGACTACAATGAGCAGTTCTTC | CSARDWEGRPRDYNEQFF
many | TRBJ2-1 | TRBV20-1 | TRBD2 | TGCAGTGCTAGTCGCGCGGGAGTCAATGAGCAGTTCTTC | CSASRAGVNEQFF
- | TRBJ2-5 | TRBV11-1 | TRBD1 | TGTGCCAGCAGTCCCGGACAGGGGGGACAAGAGACCCAGTACTTC | CASSPGQGGQETQYF
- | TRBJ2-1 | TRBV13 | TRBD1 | TGTGCCAGCAGCTTTTTGACAGGGGGTATCTATGAGCAGTTCTTC | CASSFLTGGIYEQFF
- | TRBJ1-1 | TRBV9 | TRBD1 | TGTGCCAGCAGCGTAACCCCCGGACAGGGGTACACTGAAGCTTTCTTT | CASSVTPGQGYTEAFF
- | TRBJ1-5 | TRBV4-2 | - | TGTGCCAGCAGCCAAGAGGGTAGGGGTCAGCCCCAGCATTTT | CASSQEGRGQPQHF
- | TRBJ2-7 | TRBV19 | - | TGTGCCAGTAGTATGCGGGACGGACGGACGTACGAGCAGTACTTC | CASSMRDGRTYEQYF
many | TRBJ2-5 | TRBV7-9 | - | TGTGCCAGTCCAGTGCCGGAGACCCAGTACTTC | CASPVPETQYF
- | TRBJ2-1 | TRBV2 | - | TGTGCCAGCAGTGAACTTGAAGGGCATGAGCAGTTCTTC | CASSELEGHEQFF
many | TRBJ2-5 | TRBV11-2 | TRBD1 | TGTGCCAGCAGCGCGAGACAGGGGTTAGAGACCCAGTACTTC | CASSARQGLETQYF
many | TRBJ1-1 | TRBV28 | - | TGTGCCAGCAGTTTACGCTGGGGCCGGGCTGAAGCTTTCTTT | CASSLRWGRAEAFF
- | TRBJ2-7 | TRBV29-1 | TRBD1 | TGCAGCGTTGAAGTGACAGGGACCTACGAGCAGTACTTC | CSVEVTGTYEQYF
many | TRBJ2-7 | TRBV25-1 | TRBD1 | TGTGCCAGCAGTGAGCCAGGGGGCCTTTACGAGCAGTACTTC | CASSEPGGLYEQYF
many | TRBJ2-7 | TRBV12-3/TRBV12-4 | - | TGTGCCAGCAGTCTTTGGGGGAGCCACGAGCAGTACTTC | CASSLWGSHEQYF
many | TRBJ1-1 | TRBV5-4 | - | TGTGCCAGCAGCTTGTCGACAGCGAGCACTGAAGCTTTCTTT | CASSLSTASTEAFF
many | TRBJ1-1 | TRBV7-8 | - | TGTGCCAGCAGCCCCCCTTCAACTGAAGCTTTCTTT | CASSPPSTEAFF
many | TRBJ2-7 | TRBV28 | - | TGTGCCAGCAGACCCGGGACAACGTCCTACGAGCAGTACTTC | CASRPGTTSYEQYF
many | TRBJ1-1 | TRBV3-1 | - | TGTGCCAGCAGTGTACGGACGGTAGACACTGAAGCTTTCTTT | CASSVRTVDTEAFF
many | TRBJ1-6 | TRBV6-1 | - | TGTGCCAGCAGCGGCCGGACCTATAATTCACCCCTCCACTTT | CASSGRTYNSPLHF
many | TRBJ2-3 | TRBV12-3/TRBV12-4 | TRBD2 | TGTGCCAGCAGTTGGGCTAGCGGGGCTAGCACAGATACGCAGTATTTT | CASSWASGASTDTQYF
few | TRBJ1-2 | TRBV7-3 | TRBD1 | TGTGCCAGCAGCCCGGGCAGGGGGGACTATGGCTACACCTTC | CASSPGRGDYGYTF
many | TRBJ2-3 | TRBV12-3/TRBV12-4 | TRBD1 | TGTGCCAGCAGCCTGACAGGGGACGGGACAGATACGCAGTATTTT | CASSLTGDGTDTQYF
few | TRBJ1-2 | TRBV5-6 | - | TGTGCCAGCAGCTTGGAGGTGTCTGGCTACACCTTC | CASSLEVSGYTF
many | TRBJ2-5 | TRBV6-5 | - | TGTGCCAGCAGTTATGGTTCTTCGGAGACCCAGTACTTC | CASSYGSSETQYF
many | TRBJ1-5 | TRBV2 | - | TGTGCCAGCAGTGAACTGACAGCTGGCAATCAGCCCCAGCATTTT | CASSELTAGNQPQHF
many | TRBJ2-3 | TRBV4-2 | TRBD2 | TGTGCCAGCAGCCCGTGGACTAGTCGATTCACAGATACGCAGTATTTT | CASSPWTSRFTDTQYF
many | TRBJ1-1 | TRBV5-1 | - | TGCGCCAGCAGCCCACGAACGGACAGTGAAGCTTTCTTT | CASSPRTDSEAFF
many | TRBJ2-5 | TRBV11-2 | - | TGTGCCAGCAGCTTTGTGGGGGGCGCAGAGACCCAGTACTTC | CASSFVGGAETQYF
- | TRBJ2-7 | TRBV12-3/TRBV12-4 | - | TGTGCCAGCAGACCGGCAGGATTTAACGAGCAGTACTTC | CASRPAGFNEQYF
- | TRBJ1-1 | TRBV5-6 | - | TGTGCCAGCAGCTTTGTTACAGCGGGTGAAGCTTTCTTT | CASSFVTAGEAFF
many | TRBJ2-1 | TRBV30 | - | TGTGCCTGGAAGTCGTGTGAGCAGTTCTTC | CAWKSCEQFF
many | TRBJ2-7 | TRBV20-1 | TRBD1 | TGCAGTGCAACCCGGGACAGGGCCTACGAGCAGTACTTC | CSATRDRAYEQYF
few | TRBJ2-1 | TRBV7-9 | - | TGTGCCAGCAGCTTAATCGATGAGCAGTTCTTC | CASSLIDEQFF
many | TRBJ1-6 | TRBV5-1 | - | TGCGCCAGCAGCTTGGCGAGTTCGCGGAATTCACCCCTCCACTTT | CASSLASSRNSPLHF